This T cell receptor beta chain was observed in a study of identical twins. Each CDR3 protein gets one entry after TCRdb re-called the 5' RACE reads with MiXCR. The data show some 710,000 distinct CDR3 sequences, around 6% seen once. The V end was cut by 1 base, the J end by 1 base, with 13 bases between. In germline, CDR1 is MNHEY, CDR2 SVGAGI. The CDR3 has 16 amino acids. This clonotype was observed many times. The antigen is not known. The study, taken as a whole, reports: Out-of-frame beta sequences exhibited a weaker degree of excess twin sharing.

V gene TRBV6-5 combines with J gene TRBJ1-1, with a weak D call TRBD1 (5 bases). The clonotype originates from a young man in good health. Material: naive T cells sorted from blood. The DNA for the CDR3 is TGTGCCAGCAGTTACTTCGCAGGGTTGGAGAACACTGAAGCTTTCTTT. Its translation: CASSYFAGLENTEAFF.